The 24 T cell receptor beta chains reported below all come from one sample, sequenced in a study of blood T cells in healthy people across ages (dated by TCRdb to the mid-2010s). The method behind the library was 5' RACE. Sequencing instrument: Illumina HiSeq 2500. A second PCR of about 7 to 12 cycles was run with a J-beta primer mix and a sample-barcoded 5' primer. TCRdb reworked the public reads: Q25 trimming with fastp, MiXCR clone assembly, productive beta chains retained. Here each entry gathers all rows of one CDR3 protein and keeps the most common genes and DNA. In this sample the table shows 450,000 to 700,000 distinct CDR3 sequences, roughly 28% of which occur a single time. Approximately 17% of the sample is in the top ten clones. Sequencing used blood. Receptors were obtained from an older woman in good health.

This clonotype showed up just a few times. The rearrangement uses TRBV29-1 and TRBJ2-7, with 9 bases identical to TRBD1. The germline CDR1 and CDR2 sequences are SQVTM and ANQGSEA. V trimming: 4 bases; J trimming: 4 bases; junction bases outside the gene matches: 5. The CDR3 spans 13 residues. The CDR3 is CSVGPGQGYEQYF. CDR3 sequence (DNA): TGCAGCGTTGGTCCGGGACAGGGTTACGAGCAGTACTTC.

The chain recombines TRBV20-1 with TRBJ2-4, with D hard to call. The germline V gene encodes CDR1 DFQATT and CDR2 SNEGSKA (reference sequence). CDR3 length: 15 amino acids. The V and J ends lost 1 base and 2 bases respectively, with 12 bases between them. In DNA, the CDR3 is TGCAGTGCTAGAGTTGGGTCGGCTCCCAAAAACATTCAGTACTTC. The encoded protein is CSARVGSAPKNIQYF.

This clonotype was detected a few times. The CDR3 nucleotides are TGCGCCAGCAGCAAGGGACTAGCGGGGGATCTCAAGGGGGAGCAGTTCTTC. It codes for CASSKGLAGDLKGEQFF. This chain connects TRBV5-1 to TRBJ2-5; 14 bases map to TRBD2. The J call is doubtful: the DNA matches TRBJ2-1 better. The CDR3 extends over 17 amino acids. Per germline, CDR1 SGHRS and CDR2 YFSETQ.

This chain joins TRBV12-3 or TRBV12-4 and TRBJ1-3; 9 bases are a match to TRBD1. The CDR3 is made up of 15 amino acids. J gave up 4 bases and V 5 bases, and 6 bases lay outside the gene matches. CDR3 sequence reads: CASSLDRGEGNTIYF. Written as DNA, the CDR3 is TGTGCCAGCAGTCTGGACAGGGGAGAAGGAAACACCATATATTTT.

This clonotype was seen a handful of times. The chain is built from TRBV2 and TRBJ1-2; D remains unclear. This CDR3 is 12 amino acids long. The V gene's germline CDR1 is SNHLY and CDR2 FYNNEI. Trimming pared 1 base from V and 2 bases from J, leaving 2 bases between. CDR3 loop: CASSEENYGYTF. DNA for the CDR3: TGTGCCAGCAGTGAAGAAAACTATGGCTACACCTTC. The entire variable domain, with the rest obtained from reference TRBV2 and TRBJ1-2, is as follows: EPEVTQTPSHQVTQMGQEVILRCVPISNHLYFYWYRQILGQKVEFLVSFYNNEISEKSEIFDDQFSVERPDGSNFTLKIRSTKLEDSAMYFCASSEENYGYTFGSGTRLTVV.

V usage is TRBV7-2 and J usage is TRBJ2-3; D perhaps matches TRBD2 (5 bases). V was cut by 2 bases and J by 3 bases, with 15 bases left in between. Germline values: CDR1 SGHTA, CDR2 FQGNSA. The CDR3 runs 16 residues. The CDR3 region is CASSLLGSTGTDTQYF. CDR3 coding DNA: TGTGCCAGCAGCTTACTAGGGAGCACGGGTACAGATACGCAGTATTTT.

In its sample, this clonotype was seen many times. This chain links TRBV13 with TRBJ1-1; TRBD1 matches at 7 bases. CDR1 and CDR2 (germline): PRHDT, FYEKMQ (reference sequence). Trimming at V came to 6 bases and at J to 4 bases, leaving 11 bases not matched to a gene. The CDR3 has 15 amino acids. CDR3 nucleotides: TGTGCCAGCAGTTCTCATACAGGGGTATCCACTGAAGCTTTCTTT. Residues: CASSSHTGVSTEAFF.

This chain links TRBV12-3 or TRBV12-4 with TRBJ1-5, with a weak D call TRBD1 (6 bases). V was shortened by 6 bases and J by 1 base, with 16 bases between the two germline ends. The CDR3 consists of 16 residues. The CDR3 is CASSQQGRGSNQPQHF. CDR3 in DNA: TGTGCCAGCAGCCAACAGGGACGTGGAAGCAATCAGCCCCAGCATTTT.

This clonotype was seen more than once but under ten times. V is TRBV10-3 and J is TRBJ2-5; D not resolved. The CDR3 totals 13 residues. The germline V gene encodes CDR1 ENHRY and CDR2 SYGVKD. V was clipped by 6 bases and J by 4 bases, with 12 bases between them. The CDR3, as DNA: TGTGCCATCAGGAGGTGGGATGGAGAGACCCAGTACTTC. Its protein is CAIRRWDGETQYF.

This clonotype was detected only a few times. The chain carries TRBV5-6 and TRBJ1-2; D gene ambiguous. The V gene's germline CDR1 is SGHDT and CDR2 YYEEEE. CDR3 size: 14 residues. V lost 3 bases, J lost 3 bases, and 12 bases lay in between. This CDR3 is CASSSLGVYYGYTF. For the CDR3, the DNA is TGTGCCAGCAGCTCGCTGGGAGTGTACTATGGCTACACCTTC.

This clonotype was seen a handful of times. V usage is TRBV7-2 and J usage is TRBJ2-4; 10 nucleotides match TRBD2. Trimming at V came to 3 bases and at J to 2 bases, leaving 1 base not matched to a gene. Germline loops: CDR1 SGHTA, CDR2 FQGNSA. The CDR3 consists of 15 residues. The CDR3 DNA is TGTGCCAGCAGCTTTACTAGCGGGACCAAAAACATTCAGTACTTC. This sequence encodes CASSFTSGTKNIQYF. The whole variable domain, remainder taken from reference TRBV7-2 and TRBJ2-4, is GAGVSQSPSNKVTEKGKDVELRCDPISGHTALYWYRQSLGQGLEFLIYFQGNSAPDKSGLPSDRFSAERTGGSVSTLTIQRTQQEDSAVYLCASSFTSGTKNIQYFGAGTRLSVL.

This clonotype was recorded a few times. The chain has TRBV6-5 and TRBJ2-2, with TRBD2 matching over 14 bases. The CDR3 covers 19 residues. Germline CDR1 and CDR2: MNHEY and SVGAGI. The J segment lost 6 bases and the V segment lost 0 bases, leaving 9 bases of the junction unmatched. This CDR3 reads CASSYSGQTSGGGAGELFF. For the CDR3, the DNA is TGTGCCAGCAGTTACTCGGGTCAGACTAGCGGGGGGGGAGCCGGGGAGCTGTTTTTT.

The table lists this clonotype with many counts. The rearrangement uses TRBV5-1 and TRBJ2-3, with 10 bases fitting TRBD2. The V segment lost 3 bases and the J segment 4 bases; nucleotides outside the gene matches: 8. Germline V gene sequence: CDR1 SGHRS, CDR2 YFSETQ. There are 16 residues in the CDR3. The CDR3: CASSSQAGGGPDTQYF. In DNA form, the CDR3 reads TGCGCCAGCAGCTCGCAAGCGGGGGGGGGGCCAGATACGCAGTATTTT.

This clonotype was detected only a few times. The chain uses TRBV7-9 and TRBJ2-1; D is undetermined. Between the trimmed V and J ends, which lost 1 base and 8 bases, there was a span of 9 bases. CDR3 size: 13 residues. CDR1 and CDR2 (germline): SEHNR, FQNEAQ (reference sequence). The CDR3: CASSLDGWYEQFF. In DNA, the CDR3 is TGTGCCAGCAGCTTAGATGGGTGGTATGAGCAGTTCTTC.

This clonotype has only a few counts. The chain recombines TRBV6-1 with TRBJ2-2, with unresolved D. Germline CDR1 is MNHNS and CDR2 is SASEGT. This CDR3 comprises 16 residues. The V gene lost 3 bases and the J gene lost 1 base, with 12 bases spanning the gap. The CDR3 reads CASSEAGSGNTGELFF. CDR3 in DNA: TGTGCCAGCAGTGAGGCCGGGTCAGGGAACACCGGGGAGCTGTTTTTT.

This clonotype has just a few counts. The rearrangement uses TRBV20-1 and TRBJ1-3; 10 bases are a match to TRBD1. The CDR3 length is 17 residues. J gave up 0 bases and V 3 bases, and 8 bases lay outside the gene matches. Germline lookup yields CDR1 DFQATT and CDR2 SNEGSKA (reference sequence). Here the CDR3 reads CSARPAWTGGSGNTIYF. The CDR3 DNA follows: TGCAGTGCTAGGCCCGCTTGGACAGGGGGCTCTGGAAACACCATATATTTT.

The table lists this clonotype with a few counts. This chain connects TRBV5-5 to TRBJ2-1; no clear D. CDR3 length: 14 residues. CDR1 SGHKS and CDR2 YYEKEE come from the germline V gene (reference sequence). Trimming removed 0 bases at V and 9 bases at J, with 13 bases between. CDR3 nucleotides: TGTGCCAGCAGCTTGGCCGGCTCCCCCGGTGAGCAGTTCTTC. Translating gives CASSLAGSPGEQFF.

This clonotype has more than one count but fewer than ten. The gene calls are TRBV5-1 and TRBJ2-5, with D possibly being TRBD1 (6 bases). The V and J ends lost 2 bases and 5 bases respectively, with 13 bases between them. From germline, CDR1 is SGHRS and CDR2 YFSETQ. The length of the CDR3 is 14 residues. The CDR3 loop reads CASSLITGKETQYF. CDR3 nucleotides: TGCGCCAGCAGCTTAATCACAGGGAAGGAGACCCAGTACTTC.

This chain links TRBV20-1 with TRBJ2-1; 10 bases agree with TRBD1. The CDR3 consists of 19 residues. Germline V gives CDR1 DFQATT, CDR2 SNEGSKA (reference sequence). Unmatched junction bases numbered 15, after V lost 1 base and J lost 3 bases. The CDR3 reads CSARVGGQGKEGSYNEQFF. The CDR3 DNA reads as TGCAGTGCTAGAGTGGGGGGACAGGGGAAAGAAGGGAGCTACAATGAGCAGTTCTTC.

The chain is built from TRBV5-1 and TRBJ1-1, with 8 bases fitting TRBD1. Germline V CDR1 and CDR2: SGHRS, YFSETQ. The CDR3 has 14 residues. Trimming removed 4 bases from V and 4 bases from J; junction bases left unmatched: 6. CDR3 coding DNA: TGCGCCAGCAGCGCTTACCAGGGGGCCACTGAAGCTTTCTTT. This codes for CASSAYQGATEAFF.

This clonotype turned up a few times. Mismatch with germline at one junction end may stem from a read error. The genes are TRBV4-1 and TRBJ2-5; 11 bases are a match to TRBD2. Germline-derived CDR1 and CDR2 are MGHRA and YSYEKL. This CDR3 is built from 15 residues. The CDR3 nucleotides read TGCGCCAGCAGCCGCCCGGGACTAGCGGAAGAGACCCAGTGCTTC. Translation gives CASSRPGLAEETQCF.

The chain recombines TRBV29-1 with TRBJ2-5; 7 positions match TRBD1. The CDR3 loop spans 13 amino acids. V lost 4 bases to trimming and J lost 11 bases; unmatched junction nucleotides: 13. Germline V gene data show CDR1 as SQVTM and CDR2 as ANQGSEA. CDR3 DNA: TGCAGCGTTGTGGGCAGGGGGTCCTCTGGGCAGTACTTC. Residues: CSVVGRGSSGQYF.

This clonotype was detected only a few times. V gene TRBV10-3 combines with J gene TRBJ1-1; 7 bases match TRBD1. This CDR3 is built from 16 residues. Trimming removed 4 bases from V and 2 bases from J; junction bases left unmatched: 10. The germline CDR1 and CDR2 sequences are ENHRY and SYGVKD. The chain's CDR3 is CAISAQGWGPNTEAFF. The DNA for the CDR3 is TGTGCCATCAGTGCACAGGGGTGGGGCCCTAACACTGAAGCTTTCTTT.

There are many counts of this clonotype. CDR3 bases: TGTGCCAGCAGCTCGCAACCAGGGTTAGGCTACACCTTC. Its translation: CASSSQPGLGYTF. The chain has TRBV7-8 and TRBJ1-2; D is perhaps TRBD1 (5 bases). The CDR3 runs to 13 residues. The V gene lost 4 bases and the J gene lost 8 bases, with 14 bases spanning the gap. Germline-derived CDR1 and CDR2 are SGHVS and FQNEAQ.